This entry lists 27 T cell receptor beta chains sequenced from one sample in a study of CD8+CD57+ T cells in acquired aplastic anemia listed by TCRdb under 2018. Sequenced using an Illumina HiSeq 2000. Profiling of TCR beta VDJ combinations and CDR3 sequences used genomic DNA as the template. TCRdb itself trimmed the public reads at Q25 with fastp, ran MiXCR and retained productive beta chains. Each record represents a unique CDR3 protein, reported with the most common genes and DNA among its rows. Counted in this sample were around 430,000 distinct CDR3 sequences; 25% to 40% of them appeared once. The ten largest clones represent nearly 0.85% of the sample. Patients chosen for sequencing had shown expansion of CD8+CD57+ cells by flow cytometry. Sequences were obtained from sorted CD4+, CD8+, or CD8+CD57+ T cells (not recorded which) from PBMCs. Receptors were obtained from a human donor with aplastic anemia.

Notes on this clonotype: An end of the junction does not agree with germline; a read error may underlie this. The chain employs TRBV7-2 and TRBJ1-1; no firm D call. The CDR3 is made up of 11 amino acids. Looked up from germline, CDR1 is SGHTA and CDR2 is FQGNSA. As DNA, the CDR3 is TGTGCCAGCAGCTTAATCCCTGAAGCCTTCTTT. It translates to CASSLIPEAFF.

The chain links TRBV7-2 to TRBJ2-3; weak D call: TRBD2 (5 bases). V shed 1 base and J shed 4 bases, with 6 bases lying between them. The length of the CDR3 is 13 residues. CDR1 and CDR2 from the germline V gene are SGHTA and FQGNSA. The chain's CDR3 is CASSLDGADTQYF. In DNA, the CDR3 is TGTGCCAGCAGCTTAGACGGGGCAGATACGCAGTATTTT.

The CDR3 nucleotides read TGTGCCAGCAGACCTTCGACAGGGAATAATTCACCCCTCCACTTT. This encodes CASRPSTGNNSPLHF. This rearrangement joins TRBV25-1 to TRBJ1-6; 7 bases align to TRBD1. Germline trimming cut 6 bases from V and 5 bases from J; bases unmatched to any gene: 7. The V gene's germline CDR1 is MGHDK and CDR2 SYGVNS. The CDR3 spans 15 residues.

The genes are TRBV7-2 and TRBJ2-7; D unclear. The germline V gene encodes CDR1 SGHTA and CDR2 FQGNSA. The CDR3 is made up of 16 amino acids. Trimming pared 4 bases from V and 1 base from J, leaving 17 bases between. CDR3 DNA: TGTGCCAGCAGCTCGGATCGCTTCTTCTCTTCCTACGAGCAGTACTTC. Translation gives CASSSDRFFSSYEQYF.

There are many counts of this clonotype. The rearrangement links TRBV6-1 to TRBJ2-7; D is perhaps TRBD1 (6 bases). Trimming stripped 5 bases from V and 2 bases from J, with 10 bases between. This CDR3 comprises 13 residues. The germline CDR1 and CDR2 sequences are MNHNS and SASEGT. The CDR3 sequence: CASSPGTTYEQYF. The CDR3 DNA reads as TGTGCCAGCAGTCCCGGGACAACCTACGAGCAGTACTTC.

This clonotype was seen only a few times. The DNA of the CDR3 is TGTGCCAGCAGTTACTTTGGGGGGACTGTGGTCGACGAGCAGTACTTC. This codes for CASSYFGGTVVDEQYF. The V and J genes are TRBV6-5 and TRBJ2-7, with D maybe TRBD2 (6 bases). The CDR3 covers 16 residues. The V end was cut by 1 base, the J end by 5 bases, with 18 bases between. Germline V gene sequence: CDR1 MNHEY, CDR2 SVGAGI.

This clonotype was found many times. CDR3 sequence reads: CASSLEGPPIQYF. DNA of the CDR3: TGTGCCAGCAGCTTAGAGGGCCCGCCCATCCAGTACTTC. The chain uses TRBV7-2 and TRBJ2-5; the D is unclear. Deletions cut 1 base from V and 10 bases from J, with 13 bases between. Germline CDR1 and CDR2: SGHTA and FQGNSA. The CDR3 loop spans 13 amino acids.

This clonotype was detected once. The rearrangement links TRBV5-1 to TRBJ1-4, with D uncertain. Trimming left V 4 bases short and J 5 bases short, with 18 bases between. The CDR3 sequence is 16 residues long. From germline, CDR1 is SGHRS and CDR2 YFSETQ. CDR3 amino acids: CASSLGLKGPNEKLFF. The CDR3 nucleotides are TGCGCCAGCAGCCTGGGTCTTAAAGGGCCGAATGAAAAACTGTTTTTT.

This clonotype has a count of ten or more. The J gene is TRBJ2-4, the V gene TRBV7-2; no definite D call. The CDR3 has 13 residues. V shed 1 base and J shed 5 bases, with 6 bases lying between them. The germline CDR1 and CDR2 sequences are SGHTA and FQGNSA. DNA of the CDR3: TGTGCCAGCAGCTTAGTTGCGGAAAACATTCAGTACTTC. Protein sequence: CASSLVAENIQYF.

This clonotype was seen repeatedly, ten times or more. The chain links TRBV19 to TRBJ1-5; 8 nucleotides line up with TRBD1. V gave up 8 bases and J gave up 3 bases; unmatched junction bases: 6. Germline CDR1 reads LNHDA; CDR2 reads SQIVND (reference sequence). This CDR3 comprises 14 residues. CDR3 coding DNA: TGTGCCAGTGGCGGACAGGGCATCAATCAGCCCCAGCATTTT. Translation gives CASGGQGINQPQHF.

The sample holds many counts of this clonotype. The rearrangement uses TRBV24-1 and TRBJ2-1; weak D call: TRBD1 (5 bases). The V gene's germline CDR1 is KGHDR and CDR2 SFDVKD. This CDR3 spans 16 amino acids. Trimming cost V 4 bases and J 5 bases, with 17 bases left between them. The CDR3 coding sequence is TGTGCCACCAGTGACGCGACAGATTCCGTCCACAATGAGCAGTTCTTC. Translated, it gives CATSDATDSVHNEQFF.

This clonotype was recorded once. This rearrangement joins TRBV30 to TRBJ1-5, with D maybe TRBD1 (5 bases). This CDR3 is 14 amino acids long. Germline V gene sequence: CDR1 GTSNPN, CDR2 SVGIG (reference sequence). Trimming pared 0 bases from V and 7 bases from J, leaving 13 bases between. CDR3 bases: TGTGCCTGGAGTGTATATCAGGGTCTCCAGCCCCAGCATTTT. Its protein product is CAWSVYQGLQPQHF.

V and J are TRBV15 and TRBJ1-2; D possibly corresponds to TRBD1 (5 bases). The CDR3 sequence is 13 residues long. Per germline, CDR1 LNHNV and CDR2 YYDKDF (reference sequence). The V and J ends lost 5 bases and 5 bases respectively, with 12 bases between them. The chain's CDR3 is CATSEEGPYGYTF. The CDR3 DNA sequence: TGTGCCACCAGCGAGGAGGGGCCGTATGGCTACACCTTC. The whole variable domain, remainder taken from reference TRBV15 and TRBJ1-2, is DAMVIQNPRYQVTQFGKPVTLSCSQTLNHNVMYWYQQKSSQAPKLLFHYYDKDFNNEADTPDNFQSRRPNTSFCFLDIRSPGLGDTAMYLCATSEEGPYGYTFGSGTRLTVV.

This clonotype was seen only once. The rearrangement joins TRBV20-1 to TRBJ1-1; perhaps TRBD1 as D (5 bases). V was pared by 1 base and J by 3 bases, with 12 bases between. Germline assignment: CDR1 DFQATT and CDR2 SNEGSKA (reference sequence). The CDR3 extends over 14 amino acids. CDR3 sequence (DNA): TGCAGTGCTAGAGGGGGCGGTGTGGACACTGAAGCTTTCTTT. Translation gives CSARGGGVDTEAFF.

As to this clonotype: Compared with germline, one end of the junction differs, possibly owing to a read error. The chain uses TRBV10-3 and TRBJ2-7, with a possible D match to TRBD2 (5 bases). Germline CDR1 and CDR2: ENHRY and SYGVKD. CDR3 length equals 16 residues. This chain's CDR3 is CASSLGSRAADYEQYF. In DNA form, the CDR3 reads TGTGCCAGCAGTTTAGGTTCGAGGGCGGCCGACTACGAGCAGTACTTC.

In regard to this clonotype: This may be a read error: a much more frequent sequence differs by one nucleotide. Because the CDR3 is missing its conserved closing phenylalanine or tryptophan, this is likely a read error. This chain connects TRBV29-1 to TRBJ2-1, with TRBD1 as a possible D gene (6 bases). The CDR3 is 15 amino acids. CDR1 is SQVTM and CDR2 is ANQGSEA in the germline V gene. Trimming cost V 5 bases and J 5 bases, with 19 bases left between them. For the CDR3, the DNA is TGCAGCGTTCTAGGCTCGAGACAGGCGCACAATGAGCAGTTCTCC. Amino acids: CSVLGSRQAHNEQFS.

This clonotype was seen many times. The chain is built from TRBV5-1 and TRBJ1-6; D may be TRBD1 (5 bases). This CDR3 contains 15 residues. V was shortened by 3 bases and J by 10 bases, with 17 bases between the two germline ends. CDR1 and CDR2 (germline): SGHRS, YFSETQ. The CDR3 sequence is CASSWGLGVESPLHF. Here the CDR3 DNA reads TGCGCCAGCAGCTGGGGCTTGGGAGTGGAGTCACCCCTCCACTTT. Looking up the rest from reference TRBV5-1 and TRBJ1-6 gives the full variable domain: KAGVTQTPRYLIKTRGQQVTLSCSPISGHRSVSWYQQTPGQGLQFLFEYFSETQRNKGNFPGRFSGRQFSNSRSEMNVSTLELGDSALYLCASSWGLGVESPLHFGNGTRLTVT.

In this sample, this clonotype turned up many times. The chain joins TRBV19 to TRBJ1-5; TRBD1 matches 9 bases. In germline, CDR1 is LNHDA, CDR2 SQIVND (reference sequence). V dropped 3 bases and J dropped 7; count of bases not matched to a gene: 10. CDR3 length equals 16 residues. In DNA form, the CDR3 reads TGTGCCAGTAGTATCCATTCACAGGGGGCTTACCAGCCCCAGCATTTT. Translated, it gives CASSIHSQGAYQPQHF.

This clonotype was counted at least ten times. The chain couples TRBV7-9 to TRBJ2-7; the match to TRBD2 covers 16 bases. V was clipped by 5 bases and J by 6 bases; unmatched bases: 7. The CDR3 consists of 16 residues. CDR1 and CDR2 from the germline V gene are SEHNR and FQNEAQ (reference sequence). The CDR3 reads CASSPAGLAGGSEQYF. In nucleotides, the CDR3 is TGTGCCAGCAGCCCGGCGGGACTAGCGGGAGGGAGCGAGCAGTACTTC.

The chain couples TRBV6-2 or TRBV6-3 to TRBJ1-2; 7 bases align to TRBD1. Germline CDR1 reads MNHEY; CDR2 reads SVGEGT. V was pared by 5 bases and J by 6 bases, with 6 bases of the junction left unmatched. This CDR3 has 13 residues. The CDR3 reads CASSTGQWNGYTF. CDR3 nucleotide sequence: TGTGCCAGCAGTACGGGACAGTGGAATGGCTACACCTTC.

The V call is TRBV24-1, the J call TRBJ2-7, with 9 bases matching TRBD2. The germline CDR1 and CDR2 sequences are KGHDR and SFDVKD. Losses at the gene ends were 11 bases for V and 4 bases for J; bases not matched to a gene: 14. The CDR3 consists of 15 residues. In DNA form, the CDR3 reads TGTGCCAGCAGCCCTGCTAGCGGGGTCCAGTACGAGCAGTACTTC. Encoded protein: CASSPASGVQYEQYF.

The CDR3 loop is CASSSRTVNTEAFF. CDR3 nucleotide sequence: TGTGCCAGCAGCTCCCGGACTGTGAACACTGAAGCTTTCTTT. The V gene is TRBV4-2, the J gene TRBJ1-1; D ambiguous. Germline V CDR1 and CDR2: LGHNA, YNFKEQ. The V and J ends lost 5 bases and 0 bases respectively, with 10 bases between them. The CDR3 sequence is 14 residues long.

This clonotype appeared a few times. This chain connects TRBV7-3 to TRBJ2-2, with D tentatively TRBD2 (7 bases). V was clipped by 8 bases and J by 4 bases, with 17 bases between them. Germline V gives CDR1 SGHTA, CDR2 FQGTGA. The length of the CDR3 is 15 residues. In DNA form, the CDR3 reads TGTGCCAGCCACCAAACAGGGAGGGCCACCGGGGAGCTGTTTTTT. Its protein is CASHQTGRATGELFF.

This clonotype was seen many times. CDR3 amino acids: CASSYSEGPYGYTF. As DNA, the CDR3 is TGTGCCAGCAGTTACTCGGAGGGTCCCTATGGCTACACCTTC. V and J are TRBV6-6 and TRBJ1-2; the D is unclear. Germline loops: CDR1 MNHNY, CDR2 SVGAGI (reference sequence). Trimming took off 0 bases at V and 4 bases at J, with 9 bases between the two ends. CDR3 length: 14 residues.

This clonotype was recorded at least ten times. This chain uses TRBV9 with TRBJ1-6; D is perhaps TRBD1 (5 bases). The V and J ends lost 0 bases and 0 bases respectively, with 13 bases between them. Germline V lookup: CDR1 SGDLS, CDR2 YYNGEE. The CDR3 consists of 18 residues. The CDR3: CASSVGEGTSSYNSPLHF. The CDR3, as DNA: TGTGCCAGCAGCGTAGGTGAGGGGACTAGCTCCTATAATTCACCCCTCCACTTT. Complete variable domain (other parts from reference TRBV9 and TRBJ1-6): DSGVTQTPKHLITATGQRVTLRCSPRSGDLSVYWYQQSLDQGLQFLIQYYNGEERAKGNILERFSAQQFPDLHSELNLSSLELGDSALYFCASSVGEGTSSYNSPLHFGNGTRLTVT.

This clonotype appeared a single time. The chain joins TRBV7-9 to TRBJ2-5, with TRBD2 matching 10 bases. The ends lost 8 bases at V and 1 base at J; junction bases unmatched: 7. The length of the CDR3 is 15 residues. Germline CDR1 reads SEHNR; CDR2 reads FQNEAQ (reference sequence). The CDR3 sequence is CASAPIAGGQETQYF. The CDR3 DNA is TGTGCCAGCGCGCCAATAGCGGGGGGCCAAGAGACCCAGTACTTC. The whole variable domain, filled in from reference TRBV7-9 and TRBJ2-5, reads DTGVSQNPRHKITKRGQNVTFRCDPISEHNRLYWYRQTLGQGPEFLTYFQNEAQLEKSRLLSDRFSAERPKGSFSTLEIQRTEQGDSAMYLCASAPIAGGQETQYFGPGTRLLVL.

The rearrangement joins TRBV5-6 to TRBJ1-1; no definite D call. The CDR3 totals 16 residues. V was pared by 1 base and J by 4 bases, with 17 bases between. Germline values: CDR1 SGHDT, CDR2 YYEEEE. CDR3 sequence (DNA): TGTGCCAGCAGCTTGAAAGGGTTAGGAGGTGGCACTGAAGCTTTCTTT. Its protein is CASSLKGLGGGTEAFF.